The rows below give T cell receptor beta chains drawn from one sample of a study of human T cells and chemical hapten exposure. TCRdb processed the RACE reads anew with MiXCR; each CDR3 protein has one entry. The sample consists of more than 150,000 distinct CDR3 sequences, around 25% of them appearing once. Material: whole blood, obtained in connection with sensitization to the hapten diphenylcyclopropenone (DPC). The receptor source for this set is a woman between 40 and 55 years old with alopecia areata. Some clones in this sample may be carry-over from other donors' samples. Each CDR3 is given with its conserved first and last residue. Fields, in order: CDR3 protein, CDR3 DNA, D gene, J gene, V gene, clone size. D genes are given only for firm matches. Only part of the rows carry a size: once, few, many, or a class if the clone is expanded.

CDR3aa: CASSEVRAAQYF; CDR3nt: TGTGCCAGCAGTGAAGTGAGGGCCGCGCAGTACTTC; d_gene: -; j_gene: TRBJ2-7; v_gene: TRBV2; abundance: many
CDR3aa: CSASASGPTDTQYF; CDR3nt: TGCAGTGCTAGCGCTAGCGGACCCACAGATACGCAGTATTTT; d_gene: TRBD2; j_gene: TRBJ2-3; v_gene: TRBV20-1; abundance: many
CDR3aa: CASSQQTGLNYGYTF; CDR3nt: TGCGCCAGCAGCCAACAGACAGGGCTAAACTATGGCTACACCTTC; d_gene: TRBD1; j_gene: TRBJ1-2; v_gene: TRBV4-1; abundance: -
CDR3aa: CASSTELAGVWKTQYF; CDR3nt: TGTGCCAGCAGCACAGAACTGGCGGGAGTTTGGAAGACCCAGTACTTC; d_gene: TRBD2; j_gene: TRBJ2-5; v_gene: TRBV11-1; abundance: few
CDR3aa: CASSLGGDRATLTYEQYF; CDR3nt: TGTGCCAGCAGCTTGGGGGGCGACAGGGCGACCCTCACCTACGAGCAGTACTTC; d_gene: TRBD1; j_gene: TRBJ2-7; v_gene: TRBV5-5; abundance: -
CDR3aa: CASSHTAYEQYF; CDR3nt: TGTGCCAGCAGCCACACAGCTTACGAGCAGTACTTC; d_gene: -; j_gene: TRBJ2-7; v_gene: TRBV7-9; abundance: -
CDR3aa: CASSFAPLVQETQYF; CDR3nt: TGTGCCAGCAGTTTTGCCCCACTAGTCCAAGAGACCCAGTACTTC; d_gene: -; j_gene: TRBJ2-5; v_gene: TRBV28; abundance: -
CDR3aa: CAISESLENEQFF; CDR3nt: TGTGCCATCAGTGAGTCTTTGGAAAATGAGCAGTTCTTC; d_gene: -; j_gene: TRBJ2-1; v_gene: TRBV10-3; abundance: -
CDR3aa: CASSQMGQGRETQYF; CDR3nt: TGTGCCAGCAGCCAAATGGGGCAGGGGCGAGAGACCCAGTACTTC; d_gene: -; j_gene: TRBJ2-5; v_gene: TRBV7-9; abundance: few
CDR3aa: CATSTSIDPYEQYF; CDR3nt: TGTGCCACCAGCACGTCCATAGACCCGTACGAGCAGTACTTC; d_gene: -; j_gene: TRBJ2-7; v_gene: TRBV15; abundance: -
CDR3aa: CASSSTGASGAFF; CDR3nt: TGCGCCAGCAGCTCAACCGGGGCCTCCGGAGCTTTCTTT; d_gene: -; j_gene: TRBJ1-1; v_gene: TRBV5-1; abundance: once
CDR3aa: CSVGGGSQETQYF; CDR3nt: TGCAGCGTTGGGGGAGGGTCCCAAGAGACCCAGTACTTC; d_gene: TRBD2; j_gene: TRBJ2-5; v_gene: TRBV29-1; abundance: few
CDR3aa: CASSQVGIGSHEQYF; CDR3nt: TGTGCCAGCAGCCAAGTGGGAATCGGGAGCCACGAGCAGTACTTC; d_gene: -; j_gene: TRBJ2-7; v_gene: TRBV3-1; abundance: -
CDR3aa: CSVELEWKGYTF; CDR3nt: TGCAGCGTTGAATTGGAGTGGAAGGGCTACACCTTC; d_gene: -; j_gene: TRBJ1-2; v_gene: TRBV29-1; abundance: -
CDR3aa: CASSPRDSNQPQHF; CDR3nt: TGTGCCAGCTCACCAAGGGATAGCAATCAGCCCCAGCATTTT; d_gene: -; j_gene: TRBJ1-5; v_gene: TRBV18; abundance: many
CDR3aa: CASSSHRVNQPQHF; CDR3nt: TGTGCCAGCAGCTCCCACAGGGTAAATCAGCCCCAGCATTTT; d_gene: -; j_gene: TRBJ1-5; v_gene: TRBV5-8; abundance: few